Listed below are T cell receptor beta chains from one sample, sequenced in a study of T cells in Graves' hyperthyroidism and ophthalmopathy. TCRdb redid the calling of the multiplex PCR reads with MiXCR, one entry per CDR3 protein. The sample holds about 740,000 distinct CDR3 sequences, 14% seen once. The sequenced sample was blood. The receptor source for this set is a woman aged 18-29 years with Graves' hyperthyroidism. Each CDR3 is given with its conserved first and last residue. The D gene is left open where the match is weak. Size is stated for part of the rows, as once, few or many counts, or as a class when the clone is expanded.

>TRBJ1-2|TRBV6-1|-|many
TGTGCCAGCAGGAGGACGACGGGAGGGAACGATGGCTACACCTTC
CASRRTTGGNDGYTF
>TRBJ1-2|TRBV2|-|many
TGTGCCAGCAGTCGGGAAGGAGGCTATGGCTACACCTTC
CASSREGGYGYTF
>TRBJ2-7|TRBV7-9|-|many
TGTGCCAGCAGCTTAGGACCGGGAGTGTCCTACGAGCAGTACTTC
CASSLGPGVSYEQYF
>TRBJ2-7|TRBV10-3|-|-
TGTGCCATCAGTGAGGGCAGAAGGGGCGAGCAGTACTTC
CAISEGRRGEQYF
>TRBJ2-1|TRBV7-2|TRBD2|-
TGTGCCAGCAGCCGTCCCAGCGGGGGCCAAAATGAGCAGTTCTTC
CASSRPSGGQNEQFF
>TRBJ2-1|TRBV20-1|TRBD2|many
TGCAGTGCCAGGGGACTAGCGGGTGTCTACAATGAGCAGTTCTTC
CSARGLAGVYNEQFF
>TRBJ1-6|TRBV3-1|-|many
TGTGCCAGCAGCCAACTGGGGCCCAGTCAGGGCTCACCCCTCCACTTT
CASSQLGPSQGSPLHF
>TRBJ2-7|TRBV12-3/TRBV12-4|-|many
TGTGCCAGCAGTATTGACCCCGCCTACGAGCAGTACTTC
CASSIDPAYEQYF
>TRBJ2-1|TRBV2|-|many
TGTGCCAGCAGTGATTTAGGGGAGCAGTTCTTC
CASSDLGEQFF
>TRBJ2-3|TRBV12-3/TRBV12-4|-|-
TGTGCCAGCAGTCCTTGGGACTCCCTAGGTACGCAGTATTTT
CASSPWDSLGTQYF
>TRBJ1-1|TRBV7-9|-|-
TGTGCCAGCAGCGCCGACAGCCTACCCAGCGCTGAAGCTTTCTTT
CASSADSLPSAEAFF
>TRBJ1-6|TRBV11-2|-|many
TGTGCCAGCAGTGAGCGGGGAGGCAAATCACCCCTCCACTTT
CASSERGGKSPLHF
>TRBJ2-7|TRBV30|-|-
TGTGCCTGGAGCCTCCGTTTCCCGGGACTTCGCTCCTACGAGCAGTACTTC
CAWSLRFPGLRSYEQYF
>TRBJ2-5|TRBV20-1|-|many
TGCAGTGCTTATATAGCGGTCCAAGAGACCCAGTACTTC
CSAYIAVQETQYF
>TRBJ2-1|TRBV7-2|TRBD2|many
TGTGCCAGCAGCCCCCAGACTAGCGGGAGGGGGGGTGAGCAGTTCTTC
CASSPQTSGRGGEQFF
>TRBJ2-3|TRBV7-8|TRBD2|-
TGTGCCAGCAGCTTAGAGCTGGGACTAGCGGGCCCCCAGGTTACGCAGTATTTT
CASSLELGLAGPQVTQYF